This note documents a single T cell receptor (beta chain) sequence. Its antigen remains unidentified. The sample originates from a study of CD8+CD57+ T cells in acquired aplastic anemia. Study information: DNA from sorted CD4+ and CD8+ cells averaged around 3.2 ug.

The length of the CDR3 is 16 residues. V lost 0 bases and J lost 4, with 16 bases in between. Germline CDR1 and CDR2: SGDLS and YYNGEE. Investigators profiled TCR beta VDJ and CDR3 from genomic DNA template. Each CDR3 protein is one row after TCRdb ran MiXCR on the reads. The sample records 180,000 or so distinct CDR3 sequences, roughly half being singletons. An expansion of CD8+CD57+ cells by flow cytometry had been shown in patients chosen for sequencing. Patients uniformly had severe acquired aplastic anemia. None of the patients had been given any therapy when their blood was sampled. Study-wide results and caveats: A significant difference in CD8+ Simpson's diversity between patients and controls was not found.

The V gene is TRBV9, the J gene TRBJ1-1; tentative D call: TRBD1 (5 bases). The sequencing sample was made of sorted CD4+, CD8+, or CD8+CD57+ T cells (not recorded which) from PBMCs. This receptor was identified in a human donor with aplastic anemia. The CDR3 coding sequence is TGTGCCAGCAGCGTAGACCCTTCCCGCGGGACCACTGAAGCTTTCTTT. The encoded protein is CASSVDPSRGTTEAFF.